Listed here are 27 T cell receptor beta chains from one sample, sequenced in a study of blood T cell repertoires in COVID-19. Sequenced by immunoSEQ multiplex PCR; TCRdb stores in-frame clones only, minus some. The sample shows about 30,000 clones, around four fifths of them seen only once. Source material: peripheral blood. These receptors all stem from a woman in her seventies with active or convalescent COVID-19.

The chain couples TRBV11-2 to TRBJ2-2, with D perhaps matching TRBD2 (6 bases). The ends were cut back, 4 bases at V and 1 base at J, with 13 bases in the middle. The CDR3 is 16 amino acids. Per the germline V gene, CDR1 is SGHAT and CDR2 is FQNNGV. DNA of the CDR3: TGTGCCAGCAGCTCCTTCGCTAGCGTGAACACCGGGGAGCTGTTTTTT. This encodes CASSSFASVNTGELFF.

This clone was observed a single time. Here the CDR3 reads CASSLRQGASADTGELFF. The DNA of the CDR3 is TGTGCCAGCTCACTCCGACAGGGGGCTAGCGCAGACACCGGGGAGCTGTTTTTT. This chain uses TRBV18 with TRBJ2-2; 10 bases fit TRBD1. This CDR3 is built from 18 residues. The junction had 11 bases not matched to a gene; V was cut back by 4 bases and J by 3 bases. Germline V gives CDR1 KGHSH, CDR2 LQKENI.

This clone was recorded a few times. The chain has TRBV5-1 and TRBJ2-1; D gene ambiguous. Germline V gene lookup returns CDR1 SGHRS and CDR2 YFSETQ. Deletions cut 0 bases from V and 3 bases from J, with 4 bases between. The CDR3 consists of 13 residues. The CDR3 here is CASSLASYNEQFF. In nucleotides, the CDR3 is TGCGCCAGCAGCTTGGCTAGCTACAATGAGCAGTTCTTC. Based on the CDR3 plus reference TRBV5-1 and TRBJ2-1, the full variable domain is KAGVTQTPRYLIKTRGQQVTLSCSPISGHRSVSWYQQTPGQGLQFLFEYFSETQRNKGNFPGRFSGRQFSNSRSEMNVSTLELGDSALYLCASSLASYNEQFFGPGTRLTVL.

V is TRBV11-2 and J is TRBJ2-7; 10 bases line up with TRBD2. This CDR3 region has 15 residues. J lost 5 bases, V lost 5 bases, and 9 bases had no gene match. Germline V gives CDR1 SGHAT, CDR2 FQNNGV. The CDR3 spells CASSNSGRAVDEQYF. The CDR3, as DNA: TGTGCCAGCAGCAACAGCGGGAGGGCCGTCGACGAGCAGTACTTC.

The CDR3 region has the DNA TGTGCCAGCAGTTACTCGGCGGGAGGGCAGTTCTTC. It specifies CASSYSAGGQFF. The chain recombines TRBV6-6 with TRBJ2-1, with 8 nucleotides matching TRBD2. This CDR3 has 12 amino acids. CDR1 is MNHNY, CDR2 SVGAGI, per germline (reference sequence). With 0 bases clipped from V and 12 bases from J, the junction kept 1 base outside the gene matches.

The chain recombines TRBV28 with TRBJ1-1, with TRBD1 identical over 7 bases. This CDR3 is 16 amino acids long. Germline-derived CDR1 and CDR2 are MDHEN and SYDVKM. V dropped 5 bases and J dropped 6; count of bases not matched to a gene: 15. The CDR3 sequence: CASSIQTGLMGSEAFF. The CDR3 region has the DNA TGTGCCAGCAGTATACAGACAGGGCTAATGGGATCTGAAGCTTTCTTT.

The chain combines TRBV9 with TRBJ2-1; 7 bases map to TRBD1. V gave up 3 bases and J gave up 4 bases; unmatched junction bases: 7. The germline V gene has CDR1 SGDLS and CDR2 YYNGEE. The CDR3 covers 15 residues. This chain's CDR3 is CASSARDSKYNEQFF. The CDR3 DNA reads TGTGCCAGCAGCGCACGGGACAGCAAGTACAATGAGCAGTTCTTC.

The genes are TRBV19 and TRBJ2-6; 7 positions agree with TRBD1. Per the germline V gene, CDR1 is LNHDA and CDR2 is SQIVND (reference sequence). J gave up 2 bases and V 7 bases, and 11 bases lay outside the gene matches. This CDR3 is built from 17 residues. CDR3 sequence: CASNPRGRGTGANVLTF. The CDR3 DNA reads TGTGCCAGTAACCCCCGGGGCAGGGGGACTGGGGCCAACGTCCTGACTTTC.

The rearrangement links TRBV10-3 to TRBJ2-2; possible D gene TRBD1, 7 bases. The V and J ends lost 3 bases and 6 bases respectively, with 14 bases between them. Per the germline V gene, CDR1 is ENHRY and CDR2 is SYGVKD. The CDR3 loop spans 15 amino acids. CDR3 in amino acids: CAISEAGGGSGELFF. DNA for the CDR3: TGTGCCATCAGTGAAGCAGGGGGAGGATCCGGGGAGCTGTTTTTT.

The CDR3 sequence is CASRPTGSNTEAFF. The CDR3 bases are TGTGCCAGCAGGCCTACAGGCTCGAACACTGAAGCTTTCTTT. V gene TRBV3-1 (or the pseudogene TRBV3-2) combines with J gene TRBJ1-1, with D tentatively TRBD1 (5 bases). From germline, CDR1 is LGHDT and CDR2 YNNKEL (reference sequence). Trimming shortened V by 6 bases and J by 1 base, and 12 bases separated the two germline ends. CDR3 length: 14 amino acids.

This clone was recorded a few times. The chain is built from TRBV14 and TRBJ1-6; maybe TRBD1 (5 bases). Germline V gene sequence: CDR1 SGHDN, CDR2 FVKESK. CDR3 length: 14 residues. V lost 2 bases and J lost 9, with 11 bases in between. The CDR3 sequence is CASSQSRVSSPLHF. The CDR3 nucleotides are TGTGCCAGCAGCCAATCCAGGGTTAGTTCACCCCTCCACTTT.

V and J are TRBV9 and TRBJ2-6, with D possibly TRBD1 on 5 matching bases. The V gene's germline CDR1 is SGDLS and CDR2 YYNGEE. This CDR3 contains 13 residues. V was shortened by 4 bases and J by 4 bases, with 6 bases between the two germline ends. The CDR3 DNA follows: TGTGCCAGCAGCCGGACAGGGGCCAACGTCCTGACTTTC. Its translation: CASSRTGANVLTF.

CDR3 protein: CASSYNYRDRDWETQYF. CDR3 DNA: TGTGCCAGCAGCTATAACTACCGGGACAGGGATTGGGAGACCCAGTACTTC. This sequence joins TRBV6-2 or TRBV6-3 and TRBJ2-5; TRBD1 aligns across 9 bases. This CDR3 spans 17 amino acids. Germline assignment: CDR1 MNHEY and CDR2 SVGEGT. V gave up 6 bases and J gave up 5 bases; unmatched junction bases: 16.

The CDR3 coding sequence is TGTGCCAGCAATCAAGGACAGACCTACGAGCAGTACTTC. It is translated as CASNQGQTYEQYF. This rearrangement joins TRBV6-5 to TRBJ2-7; tentatively, D is TRBD1 (6 bases). V lost 7 bases and J lost 2, with 12 bases in between. The V gene's germline CDR1 is MNHEY and CDR2 SVGAGI. This CDR3 is built from 13 residues.

This clone was counted only a few times. Here the CDR3 reads CASSLGGPGANVLTF. CDR3 coding DNA: TGTGCCAGCAGCTTGGGAGGGCCTGGGGCCAACGTCCTGACTTTC. The gene calls are TRBV5-6 and TRBJ2-6; perhaps TRBD2 as D (5 bases). From germline, CDR1 is SGHDT and CDR2 YYEEEE. This CDR3 contains 15 residues. V was shortened by 0 bases and J by 2 bases, with 6 bases between the two germline ends.

The J gene is TRBJ2-3, the V gene TRBV24-1; D may be TRBD1 (5 bases). The V and J ends lost 3 bases and 6 bases respectively, with 18 bases between them. CDR3 size: 16 residues. From germline, CDR1 is KGHDR and CDR2 SFDVKD. The CDR3 loop is CATSDPNPTVRDTQYF. CDR3 in DNA: TGTGCCACCAGTGATCCAAACCCGACAGTACGGGATACGCAGTATTTT.

V is TRBV9 and J is TRBJ1-2, with unresolved D. This CDR3 spans 15 amino acids. Trimming pared 0 bases from V and 5 bases from J, leaving 14 bases between. Germline V CDR1 and CDR2: SGDLS, YYNGEE. CDR3 amino acids: CASSVEGAGLYGYTF. As DNA, the CDR3 is TGTGCCAGCAGCGTAGAGGGAGCAGGACTTTATGGCTACACCTTC. Variable domain in full (rest from reference TRBV9 and TRBJ1-2): DSGVTQTPKHLITATGQRVTLRCSPRSGDLSVYWYQQSLDQGLQFLIQYYNGEERAKGNILERFSAQQFPDLHSELNLSSLELGDSALYFCASSVEGAGLYGYTFGSGTRLTVV.

A few counts support this clone. The genes are TRBV19 and TRBJ2-7, with D uncertain. This CDR3 region has 12 residues. Germline CDR1 is LNHDA and CDR2 is SQIVND (reference sequence). V lost 10 bases and J 0 bases, leaving 10 bases between the germline ends. The DNA of the CDR3 is TGTGCCACCAAAGCACCCTCCTACGAGCAGTACTTC. Residues: CATKAPSYEQYF.

The chain has TRBV5-6 and TRBJ1-1, with TRBD1 matching over 10 bases. The germline gives CDR1 SGHDT, CDR2 YYEEEE. The CDR3 is made up of 17 amino acids. Unmatched junction bases numbered 9, after V lost 0 bases and J lost 4 bases. The CDR3 nucleotides are TGTGCCAGCAGCTTGGGAGACAGGGGGCTGAGGGGCACTGAAGCTTTCTTT. This translates into CASSLGDRGLRGTEAFF.

The chain joins TRBV10-3 to TRBJ2-1, with D unclear. The CDR3 has 12 residues. V shed 3 bases and J shed 4 bases, with 4 bases lying between them. Germline V CDR1 and CDR2: ENHRY, SYGVKD. CDR3 loop: CAISDSYNEQFF. The CDR3 DNA follows: TGTGCCATCAGTGATTCGTACAATGAGCAGTTCTTC.

The rearrangement links TRBV7-6 to TRBJ2-3, with a possible D match to TRBD2 (7 bases). The germline V gene encodes CDR1 SGHVS and CDR2 FNYEAQ. The CDR3 is made up of 18 amino acids. Trimming removed 1 base from V and 1 base from J, with 18 bases in between. CDR3 amino acids: CASSLDLGGDDGTDTQYF. CDR3 DNA sequence: TGTGCCAGCAGCTTAGACCTAGGGGGGGATGACGGCACAGATACGCAGTATTTT.

This clone has only a few counts. The chain combines TRBV27 with TRBJ1-3; D may be TRBD1 (6 bases). CDR1 is MNHEY, CDR2 SMNVEV, per germline (reference sequence). The CDR3 is made up of 17 amino acids. V was pared by 5 bases and J by 1 base, with 18 bases between. For the CDR3, the DNA is TGTGCCAGCAGTCCCCAAAGGGGGATAGCGTCTGGAAACACCATATATTTT. Its translation: CASSPQRGIASGNTIYF.

The chain carries TRBV30 and TRBJ1-2, with a possible D match to TRBD1 (5 bases). V lost 4 bases, J lost 5 bases, and 20 bases lay in between. In germline, CDR1 is GTSNPN, CDR2 SVGIG (reference sequence). This CDR3 spans 15 amino acids. The CDR3 is CAWISRAQGSYGYTF. The CDR3, as DNA: TGTGCCTGGATTTCCAGGGCCCAAGGTTCTTATGGCTACACCTTC.

This chain joins TRBV7-2 and TRBJ2-1, with 11 bases fitting TRBD2. Trimming cost V 5 bases and J 8 bases; bases outside gene matches: 8. Germline lookup yields CDR1 SGHTA and CDR2 FQGNSA. This CDR3 has 15 amino acids. CDR3: CASSSSGGVSDEQFF. The CDR3 DNA reads TGTGCCAGCAGCAGTAGCGGGGGGGTGAGCGATGAGCAGTTCTTC.

This sequence joins TRBV13 and TRBJ1-2; a possible D gene is TRBD1 (5 bases). With 5 bases removed from V and 8 bases from J, the gap between germline ends came to 18 bases. CDR1 is PRHDT, CDR2 FYEKMQ, per germline (reference sequence). The CDR3 is made up of 14 amino acids. The CDR3 DNA follows: TGTGCCAGCAGCCCCGGGACTGGGGTTGGAGGCTACACCTTC. Its translation is CASSPGTGVGGYTF.

This clone was counted only a few times. The genes are TRBV9 and TRBJ2-7; a possible D gene is TRBD2 (7 bases). The CDR3 covers 14 residues. With 3 bases removed from V and 6 bases from J, the gap between germline ends came to 16 bases. The V gene's germline CDR1 is SGDLS and CDR2 YYNGEE. CDR3 bases: TGTGCCAGCAGCGGGCGGGGGTCACAGGGCGAGCAGTACTTC. This codes for CASSGRGSQGEQYF. The entire variable domain, with the rest obtained from reference TRBV9 and TRBJ2-7, is as follows: DSGVTQTPKHLITATGQRVTLRCSPRSGDLSVYWYQQSLDQGLQFLIQYYNGEERAKGNILERFSAQQFPDLHSELNLSSLELGDSALYFCASSGRGSQGEQYFGPGTRLTVT.

This chain connects TRBV6-2 or TRBV6-3 to TRBJ2-7, with D possibly matching TRBD2 (5 bases). Between the trimmed V and J ends, which lost 4 bases and 0 bases, there was a span of 10 bases. The CDR3 is 14 amino acids. Germline CDR1 reads MNHEY; CDR2 reads SVGEGT. In nucleotides, the CDR3 is TGTGCCAGCAGTTTAGGACTCCACTCCTACGAGCAGTACTTC. As protein: CASSLGLHSYEQYF.